This TCR beta chain is from a study of identical twins. Broader study findings: Carriage of fewer insertions was seen in abundant cord blood beta clonotypes, whereas memory repertoires showed none.

CDR1 and CDR2 (germline): SGDLS, YYNGEE. V was clipped by 3 bases and J by 5 bases, with 12 bases between them. The CDR3 loop spans 14 amino acids. cDNA carried unique molecular identifiers, and a universal primer site was added by template switching. TCRdb re-derived calls from the 5' RACE reads in MiXCR, one entry per CDR3 protein. The data show 650,000 to 750,000 distinct CDR3 sequences, with less than 25% seen just once and around 4.5% held by the top ten. A word on this clonotype: As yet, its antigen is unknown.

This same sample was also taken into another study, of T cells expressing NK-cell markers. That work states: Sorted CD3+CD56+NKG2C+, CD3+CD56+NKG2C- and CD3+CD56-NKG2C+ T cells supplied TCR beta repertoires.

The source is a woman younger than 35 in good health. The chain has TRBV9 and TRBJ1-5, with TRBD1 as a possible D gene (6 bases). Sequencing was done on a sample of PBMCs. The CDR3 nucleotides are TGTGCCAGCAGCGCGGACAGCGGATATCAGCCCCAGCATTTT. It codes for CASSADSGYQPQHF. Using reference TRBV9 and TRBJ1-5 for the parts outside the CDR3, the full variable domain is DSGVTQTPKHLITATGQRVTLRCSPRSGDLSVYWYQQSLDQGLQFLIQYYNGEERAKGNILERFSAQQFPDLHSELNLSSLELGDSALYFCASSADSGYQPQHFGDGTRLSIL.